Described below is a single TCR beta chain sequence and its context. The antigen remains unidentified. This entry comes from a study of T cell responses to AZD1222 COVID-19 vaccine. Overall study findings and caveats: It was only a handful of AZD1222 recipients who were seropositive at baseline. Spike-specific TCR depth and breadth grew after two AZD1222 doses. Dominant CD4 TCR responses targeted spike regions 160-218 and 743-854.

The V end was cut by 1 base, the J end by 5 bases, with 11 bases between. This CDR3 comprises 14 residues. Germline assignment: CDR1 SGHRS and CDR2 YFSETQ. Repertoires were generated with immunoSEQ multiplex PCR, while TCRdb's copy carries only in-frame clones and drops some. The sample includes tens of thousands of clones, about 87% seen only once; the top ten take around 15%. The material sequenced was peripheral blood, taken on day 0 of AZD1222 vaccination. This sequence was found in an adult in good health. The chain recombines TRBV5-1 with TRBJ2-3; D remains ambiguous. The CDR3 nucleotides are TGCGCCAGCAGCTTGTTCAGTTTTGAAGATACGCAGTATTTT. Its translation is CASSLFSFEDTQYF.